Listed here are 9 T cell receptor beta chains from one sample, sequenced in a study of Graves' ophthalmopathy and Graves' hyperthyroidism. Scientists amplified the TCR beta CDR3 regions from RNA transcripts. RT-PCR was first run with HTBI primers, then multiplex PCR in a second round. TCRdb recomputed calls from the multiplex PCR reads with MiXCR, one row per CDR3 protein. Among about 600,000 distinct CDR3 sequences listed, about two fifths were seen once. The specimen was peripheral blood or thyroid tissue (not recorded which). The receptors originated from an adult man with Graves' hyperthyroidism.

This clonotype was found once. This rearrangement joins TRBV7-2 to TRBJ2-3; D is unresolved. Trimming shortened V by 1 base and J by 1 base, and 9 bases separated the two germline ends. The CDR3 runs to 15 residues. Germline CDR1 and CDR2: SGHTA and FQGNSA. In DNA form, the CDR3 reads TGTGCCAGCAGCTTAGAACCTCGGGGCACAGATACGCAGTATTTT. Residues: CASSLEPRGTDTQYF. Drawing the rest from reference TRBV7-2 and TRBJ2-3, the complete variable domain is GAGVSQSPSNKVTEKGKDVELRCDPISGHTALYWYRQSLGQGLEFLIYFQGNSAPDKSGLPSDRFSAERTGGSVSTLTIQRTQQEDSAVYLCASSLEPRGTDTQYFGPGTRLTVL.

Ten or more counts support this clonotype. The V call is TRBV20-1, the J call TRBJ2-7, with D tentatively TRBD1 (6 bases). Germline V gene sequence: CDR1 DFQATT, CDR2 SNEGSKA (reference sequence). V lost 5 bases, J lost 7 bases, and 18 bases lay in between. The CDR3 sequence is 13 residues long. The CDR3 loop reads CSAGVGGEGEQYF. The CDR3 region has the DNA TGCAGTGCTGGAGTAGGGGGAGAGGGAGAGCAGTACTTC.

This chain links TRBV7-9 with TRBJ2-2; D is perhaps TRBD2 (6 bases). The CDR3 is 17 residues long. Trimming pared 5 bases from V and 4 bases from J, leaving 20 bases between. Germline CDR1 is SEHNR and CDR2 is FQNEAQ (reference sequence). The CDR3: CASSPDAGASVTGELFF. CDR3 sequence (DNA): TGTGCCAGCAGCCCAGACGCCGGGGCTAGCGTCACCGGGGAGCTGTTTTTT.

This clonotype has a count of ten or more. V and J are TRBV4-2 and TRBJ1-1; the D is unclear. Germline CDR1 reads LGHNA; CDR2 reads YNFKEQ. The CDR3 loop spans 17 amino acids. V dropped 0 bases and J dropped 0 bases, with 14 bases sitting between them. CDR3 nucleotide sequence: TGTGCCAGCAGCCAAGATCTCTCGTCGGTAATGAACACTGAAGCTTTCTTT. Amino acids: CASSQDLSSVMNTEAFF.

The J gene is TRBJ2-5, the V gene TRBV19, with 9 positions matching TRBD2. V dropped 2 bases and J dropped 5; count of bases not matched to a gene: 6. CDR1 and CDR2 from the germline V gene are LNHDA and SQIVND (reference sequence). The CDR3 covers 15 residues. CDR3 in DNA: TGTGCCAGTAGTATAAGTAGCGGGGGTGGTGAGACCCAGTACTTC. Amino acid sequence: CASSISSGGGETQYF. Variable domain in full (rest from reference TRBV19 and TRBJ2-5): DGGITQSPKYLFRKEGQNVTLSCEQNLNHDAMYWYRQDPGQGLRLIYYSQIVNDFQKGDIAEGYSVSREKKESFPLTVTSAQKNPTAFYLCASSISSGGGETQYFGPGTRLLVL.

A few counts support this clonotype. This rearrangement joins TRBV10-2 to TRBJ2-7; 8 positions match TRBD2. Germline values: CDR1 WSHSY, CDR2 SAAADI. The CDR3 contains 13 residues. The V and J ends lost 8 bases and 3 bases, in that order; junction bases with no gene match: 6. This CDR3 reads CASAPGTSYEQYF. Here the CDR3 DNA reads TGCGCCAGCGCCCCCGGGACTAGCTACGAGCAGTACTTC.

The chain joins TRBV29-1 to TRBJ1-5, with D perhaps TRBD1 (6 bases). The germline gives CDR1 SQVTM, CDR2 ANQGSEA. The CDR3 contains 15 residues. V gave up 6 bases and J gave up 11 bases, with 26 bases separating them. Here the CDR3 DNA reads TGCAGCGTCCTACATAGCGGGGGGGCTGGTGAGACCCAGCATTTT. It yields the protein CSVLHSGGAGETQHF.

This clonotype has just one count. The chain uses TRBV29-1 and TRBJ1-5, with D hard to call. This CDR3 is 12 amino acids long. CDR1 and CDR2 from the germline V gene are SQVTM and ANQGSEA. V dropped 4 bases and J dropped 11 bases, with 15 bases sitting between them. The CDR3 DNA reads as TGCAGCGTTGTTAGGACTAGCGGGACCCAGCATTTT. Translation gives CSVVRTSGTQHF.

The chain couples TRBV7-9 to TRBJ2-2; 10 bases are a match to TRBD2. The germline V gene has CDR1 SEHNR and CDR2 FQNEAQ (reference sequence). The CDR3 spans 15 residues. The V gene end was trimmed by 3 bases and the J gene end by 4 bases; junction bases not matched to a gene: 2. CDR3 sequence reads: CASSFGTSVTGELFF. CDR3 nucleotides: TGTGCCAGCAGCTTTGGGACTAGCGTCACCGGGGAGCTGTTTTTT.